One T cell receptor (beta chain) is described in this entry. The sample is drawn from a study of blood T cell repertoires in COVID-19. In the source study's methods: By means of reference gene primer amplification, nucleated cell counts were estimated. The repertoire was sequenced with immunoSEQ multiplex PCR; TCRdb's copy has only in-frame clones and lacks some. V and J calls and clone size are given by that table; D and trimming were obtained from the DNA. This table has tens of thousands of clones, 90% appearing once. The sequence came from a man between 65 and 85 years old with acute or convalescent COVID-19. The sample taken for sequencing was peripheral blood.

The CDR3 sequence: CASSLSSSGGPETQYF. The CDR3 nucleotides read TGTGCCAGCAGCTTATCCTCTAGCGGGGGGCCGGAGACCCAGTACTTC. The V gene is TRBV7-9, the J gene TRBJ2-5; 11 bases match TRBD2. J was trimmed by 5 bases and V by 2 bases; bases with no gene match: 7. The CDR3 loop spans 16 amino acids. The germline V gene has CDR1 SEHNR and CDR2 FQNEAQ (reference sequence).